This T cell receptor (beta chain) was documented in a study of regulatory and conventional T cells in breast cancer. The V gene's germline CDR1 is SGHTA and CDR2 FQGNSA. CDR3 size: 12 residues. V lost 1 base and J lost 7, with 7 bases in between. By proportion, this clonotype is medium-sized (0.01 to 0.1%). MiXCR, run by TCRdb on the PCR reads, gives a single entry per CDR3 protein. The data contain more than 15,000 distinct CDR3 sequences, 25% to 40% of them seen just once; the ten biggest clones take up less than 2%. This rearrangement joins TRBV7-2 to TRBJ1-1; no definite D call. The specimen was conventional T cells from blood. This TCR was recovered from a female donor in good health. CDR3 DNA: TGTGCCAGCAGCTTAGGCCCTAGTGAAGCTTTCTTT. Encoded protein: CASSLGPSEAFF.